These 6 T cell receptor beta chains came from one sample sequenced in a study of T cell repertoires and HLA-DP antigens. Antigen specificity for these receptors is unknown. The repertoire was sequenced with immunoSEQ multiplex PCR; TCRdb's copy has only in-frame clones and lacks some. In the table there are approximately 89,000 clones, about nine tenths of which are singletons. The specimen was CD4+ T cells from PBMCs. The receptor set was obtained from a man aged 45-65 years in good health and CMV-seronegative.

V gene TRBV23-1 combines with J gene TRBJ2-2; D might be TRBD1 (6 bases). TRBV23-1 is known as an ORF, though its function is uncertain. V shed 3 bases and J shed 4 bases, with 12 bases lying between them. This CDR3 has 15 amino acids. The chain's CDR3 is CASSHPDRATGELFF. In DNA form, the CDR3 reads TGCGCCAGCAGTCACCCGGACAGAGCCACCGGGGAGCTGTTTTTT.

The CDR3 region is CASRERLNTEAFF. The CDR3 coding sequence is TGTGCCAGCCGAGAGAGACTGAACACTGAAGCTTTCTTT. This chain links TRBV19 with TRBJ1-1; D is undetermined. Per the germline V gene, CDR1 is LNHDA and CDR2 is SQIVND (reference sequence). Trimming left V 9 bases short and J 0 bases short, with 11 bases between. The CDR3 extends over 13 amino acids.

V usage is TRBV10-3 and J usage is TRBJ1-1; D not certain. The V and J ends lost 3 bases and 4 bases respectively, with 15 bases between them. Germline assignment: CDR1 ENHRY and CDR2 SYGVKD. This CDR3 comprises 15 residues. The CDR3 DNA follows: TGTGCCATCAGTGATCGGGGATTGGCGAGCACTGAAGCTTTCTTT. Translation gives CAISDRGLASTEAFF.

The chain employs TRBV7-9 and TRBJ2-7; D call uncertain. V was trimmed by 6 bases and J by 3 bases, leaving 12 bases between them. This CDR3 spans 13 amino acids. Germline CDR1 is SEHNR and CDR2 is FQNEAQ (reference sequence). The CDR3 coding sequence is TGTGCCAGCAGTTCTGGTCGGTTCTACGAGCAGTACTTC. Translated: CASSSGRFYEQYF.

This rearrangement joins TRBV29-1 to TRBJ1-4, with TRBD1 matching over 7 bases. Germline V gene sequence: CDR1 SQVTM, CDR2 ANQGSEA. The CDR3 runs to 16 residues. The V and J ends lost 7 bases and 4 bases, in that order; junction bases with no gene match: 15. CDR3 nucleotides: TGCAGCGCCAGGATGAACACAGGGGCCTTTAATGAAAAACTGTTTTTT. Translation: CSARMNTGAFNEKLFF.

The DNA of the CDR3 is TGTGCCAGCAGTTTACGGGGCGGGAACAATGAGCAGTTCTTC. The encoded protein is CASSLRGGNNEQFF. The chain links TRBV28 to TRBJ2-1; perhaps TRBD2 as D (6 bases). Between the trimmed V and J ends, which lost 2 bases and 5 bases, there was a span of 10 bases. Germline CDR1 and CDR2: MDHEN and SYDVKM. There are 14 residues in the CDR3.